The clone carrying this T cell receptor beta chain was seen once. How the authors handled the data: Reference gene primer amplification in the assay estimated nucleated cell counts. Only in-frame clones appear in the TCRdb table, and some are missing; sequencing was by immunoSEQ multiplex PCR. V and J calls plus clone size are reproduced from that table; the DNA served to infer D and trimming. The sample contains about 120,000 clones, around 85% of which appear only once. This record belongs to a study of blood T cell repertoires in COVID-19. Study-level background: Collection of acute and convalescent COVID-19 samples took place in the United States, Italy and Spain. PBMCs, B-cell-depleted T cells, or T cells provided the cDNA or gDNA that made up the material.

Trimming took off 10 bases at V and 0 bases at J, with 33 bases between the two ends. Germline V gene data show CDR1 as LNHDA and CDR2 as SQIVND (reference sequence). The CDR3 contains 21 residues. V is TRBV19 and J is TRBJ2-2, with D tentatively TRBD2 (6 bases). The specimen was peripheral blood. The sequence was collected from a man in his fifties or sixties with acute or convalescent COVID-19. The CDR3 is CATRRLSLGGDSPTNTGELFF. The CDR3, as DNA: TGTGCCACCCGGCGCCTATCCCTGGGGGGAGATTCACCTACGAACACCGGGGAGCTGTTTTTT.